A single sample is the source of the 21 T cell receptor beta chains below, sequenced in a study of blood T cell repertoires in COVID-19. The assay was immunoSEQ multiplex PCR, and TCRdb's table has in-frame clones only and misses some. The profile shows more than 85,000 clones, nearly 85% of them singletons. Sequenced sample: peripheral blood. The receptors were sampled from a woman aged 45-59 years with acute or convalescent COVID-19.

The CDR3 bases are TGTGCCAGCAGTGACCAGGTTCAGCCCCAGCATTTT. As protein: CASSDQVQPQHF. V is TRBV2 and J is TRBJ1-5; D not resolved. Trimming left V 3 bases short and J 6 bases short, with 6 bases between. This CDR3 region has 12 residues. Germline CDR1 SNHLY, CDR2 FYNNEI.

The gene calls are TRBV14 and TRBJ1-4, with no clear D. CDR1 is SGHDN, CDR2 FVKESK, per germline. This CDR3 has 15 residues. V lost 4 bases and J 0 bases, leaving 9 bases between the germline ends. The CDR3 protein is CASSPTRSTNEKLFF. The CDR3 DNA is TGTGCCAGCAGCCCCACCCGGTCAACTAATGAAAAACTGTTTTTT. The whole variable domain, remainder taken from reference TRBV14 and TRBJ1-4, is EAGVTQFPSHSVIEKGQTVTLRCDPISGHDNLYWYRRVMGKEIKFLLHFVKESKQDESGMPNNRFLAERTGGTYSTLKVQPAELEDSGVYFCASSPTRSTNEKLFFGSGTQLSVL.

The CDR3 protein is CASSLGGGGDTQYF. The CDR3 DNA is TGTGCCAGCAGCTTAGGCGGCGGGGGAGATACGCAGTATTTT. The chain links TRBV11-3 to TRBJ2-3, with TRBD2 identical over 7 bases. Germline assignment: CDR1 SGHNT and CDR2 YENEEA. The CDR3 has 14 amino acids. V trimming: 1 base; J trimming: 5 bases; junction bases outside the gene matches: 3.

The rearrangement joins TRBV3-1 (or the pseudogene TRBV3-2) to TRBJ2-2; 8 bases fit TRBD1. Germline-derived CDR1 and CDR2 are LGHDT and YNNKEL (reference sequence). This CDR3 region has 16 residues. With 2 bases clipped from V and 7 bases from J, the junction kept 9 bases outside the gene matches. The CDR3: CASSQLGQGGVGELFF. DNA for the CDR3: TGTGCCAGCAGCCAACTCGGACAGGGAGGTGTCGGGGAGCTGTTTTTT.

The J gene is TRBJ1-4, the V gene TRBV5-1, with 10 bases lining up with TRBD1. The CDR3 runs to 16 residues. V lost 0 bases, J lost 5 bases, and 4 bases stayed unmatched. Germline lookup yields CDR1 SGHRS and CDR2 YFSETQ. The CDR3 is CASSLGRDRGNEKLFF. DNA of the CDR3: TGCGCCAGCAGCTTGGGAAGGGACAGGGGAAATGAAAAACTGTTTTTT.

The rearrangement links TRBV2 to TRBJ1-2; D ambiguous. Germline CDR1 and CDR2: SNHLY and FYNNEI. The CDR3 loop spans 14 amino acids. V dropped 2 bases and J dropped 5 bases, with 12 bases sitting between them. The chain's CDR3 is CASSELTSGYGYTF. DNA of the CDR3: TGTGCCAGCAGTGAATTAACCTCAGGATATGGCTACACCTTC.

The V and J genes are TRBV12-5 and TRBJ2-2; D not certain. CDR3 size: 18 residues. With 3 bases removed from V and 0 bases from J, the gap between germline ends came to 17 bases. In germline, CDR1 is LGHNT, CDR2 FRNRAP. CDR3 DNA: TGTGCTAGTGGTTTATTCAATTGGGCCGGTGCGAACACCGGGGAGCTGTTTTTT. It is translated as CASGLFNWAGANTGELFF.

The rearrangement joins TRBV2 to TRBJ2-3; possible D gene TRBD1, 6 bases. The ends were cut back, 4 bases at V and 0 bases at J, with 11 bases in the middle. Germline assignment: CDR1 SNHLY and CDR2 FYNNEI. This CDR3 contains 15 residues. CDR3 protein: CASSVTGPSTDTQYF. CDR3 coding DNA: TGTGCCAGCAGTGTGACAGGTCCTAGCACAGATACGCAGTATTTT.

The chain employs TRBV2 and TRBJ1-2; D remains unclear. This CDR3 contains 12 residues. Deletions cut 4 bases from V and 8 bases from J, with 11 bases between. The germline V gene encodes CDR1 SNHLY and CDR2 FYNNEI. The CDR3, as DNA: TGTGCCAGCAGTGGAGGAGGGAAAGGCTACACCTTC. Translation gives CASSGGGKGYTF.

The chain joins TRBV6-6 to TRBJ1-1; possible D gene TRBD1, 5 bases. Germline V gene sequence: CDR1 MNHNY, CDR2 SVGAGI (reference sequence). The CDR3 runs 12 residues. Trimming removed 5 bases at V and 10 bases at J, with 14 bases between. The CDR3 loop reads CASSPPGGGAFF. Here the CDR3 DNA reads TGTGCCAGCAGTCCCCCGGGGGGGGGAGCTTTCTTT.

V is TRBV27 and J is TRBJ1-2; perhaps TRBD1 as D (5 bases). In germline, CDR1 is MNHEY, CDR2 SMNVEV (reference sequence). This CDR3 has 22 residues. Deletions cut 1 base from V and 6 bases from J, with 36 bases between. The CDR3 spells CASSLWGWAEARGDTDWDGYTF. The CDR3 nucleotides are TGTGCCAGCAGTTTATGGGGCTGGGCCGAGGCGCGCGGAGACACCGATTGGGATGGCTACACCTTC.

The chain links TRBV5-1 to TRBJ1-2; no clear D gene. Germline assignment: CDR1 SGHRS and CDR2 YFSETQ. V was cut by 4 bases and J by 4 bases, with 8 bases left in between. The CDR3 is 12 residues long. CDR3: CASSEDSYGYTF. The CDR3 DNA reads TGCGCCAGCAGCGAGGATTCCTATGGCTACACCTTC.

The chain joins TRBV2 to TRBJ1-1, with 8 bases aligning to TRBD1. With V trimmed by 6 bases and J by 9 bases, 9 bases remained unmatched. Germline CDR1 reads SNHLY; CDR2 reads FYNNEI. The CDR3 runs to 13 residues. CDR3 in amino acids: CASRLYRDRQAFF. CDR3 nucleotide sequence: TGTGCCAGCAGACTCTACCGGGACAGGCAAGCTTTCTTT.

The rearrangement links TRBV18 to TRBJ2-3; 7 bases are shared with TRBD1. With 3 bases clipped from V and 6 bases from J, the junction kept 18 bases outside the gene matches. Germline V gene sequence: CDR1 KGHSH, CDR2 LQKENI. The CDR3 is 18 residues long. CDR3 sequence reads: CASSPEWGDRARRDTQYF. CDR3 in DNA: TGTGCCAGCTCACCCGAATGGGGCGACAGGGCCCGCAGGGATACGCAGTATTTT.

The chain is built from TRBV6-5 and TRBJ1-2; 7 bases align to TRBD1. The CDR3 runs to 13 residues. CDR1 and CDR2 (germline): MNHEY, SVGAGI. J lost 8 bases, V lost 6 bases, and 9 bases had no gene match. The CDR3 DNA sequence: TGTGCCAGCAGCCAAGACAGGGCTCGAGGCTACACCTTC. Its translation: CASSQDRARGYTF.

V usage is TRBV5-1 and J usage is TRBJ1-1; D gene ambiguous. V dropped 2 bases and J dropped 4 bases, with 9 bases sitting between them. The CDR3 has 13 amino acids. Germline CDR1 is SGHRS and CDR2 is YFSETQ. The CDR3 DNA reads TGCGCCAGCAGCTTTGGGGAGACCACTGAAGCTTTCTTT. It encodes CASSFGETTEAFF.

The chain carries TRBV2 and TRBJ2-3; D is possibly TRBD2 (6 bases). In germline, CDR1 is SNHLY, CDR2 FYNNEI. The CDR3 is 14 residues long. Trimming removed 5 bases from V and 1 base from J, with 10 bases in between. For the CDR3, the DNA is TGTGCCAGCAGTCGGTGGGGGGGCACAGATACGCAGTATTTT. As protein: CASSRWGGTDTQYF.

In this sample, this clone turned up once. CDR3: CASSVGEGSQPQHF. In DNA form, the CDR3 reads TGTGCCAGCAGCGTAGGGGAGGGTAGTCAGCCCCAGCATTTT. V is TRBV9 and J is TRBJ1-5; D not certain. The CDR3 is 14 residues long. V lost 0 bases and J lost 6, with 10 bases in between. CDR1 SGDLS and CDR2 YYNGEE come from the germline V gene.

Remarks on this clone: In the same sample, other DNA sequences code for this CDR3. For the CDR3, the DNA is TGTGCTAGTGGACTTAACAGGGCTGAAGCTTTCTTT. This encodes CASGLNRAEAFF. J is TRBJ1-1 and V is TRBV12-5; tentative D call: TRBD1 (6 bases). Germline CDR1 and CDR2: LGHNT and FRNRAP. The germline V and J ends were trimmed by 6 bases and 6 bases, with 11 bases remaining between them. This CDR3 has 12 residues.

The chain has TRBV6-1 and TRBJ1-5, with D tentatively TRBD1 (5 bases). CDR1 is MNHNS, CDR2 SASEGT, per germline. Trimming stripped 3 bases from V and 2 bases from J, with 11 bases between. CDR3 size: 15 residues. In DNA form, the CDR3 reads TGTGCCAGCAGTGAGGTAGTGACAGGCAATCAGCCCCAGCATTTT. Amino acids: CASSEVVTGNQPQHF.

The gene calls are TRBV5-1 and TRBJ2-7; 13 positions match TRBD2. After removal of 4 bases from V and 0 bases from J, the junction contained 13 bases not matched to a gene. Germline CDR1 reads SGHRS; CDR2 reads YFSETQ. The CDR3 spans 19 residues. CDR3 sequence (DNA): TGCGCCAGCAGCCACGGACTAGCGGGGGACGATCGTAGCTCCTACGAGCAGTACTTC. This translates into CASSHGLAGDDRSSYEQYF.